What follows are 28 T cell receptor beta chains derived from one specimen sequenced in a study of PD-L1 blockade in urothelial cancer. Generated by immunoSEQ multiplex PCR, the TCRdb table keeps only in-frame clones and is missing some. The data show tens of thousands of clones, with roughly 86% seen just once and 1.5% to 2% held by the top ten. The material was PBMCs, obtained around atezolizumab (anti-PD-L1) treatment. Every receptor here comes from a man in his forties or fifties with urothelial cancer.

The rearrangement links TRBV18 to TRBJ2-7; 7 bases agree with TRBD1. Losses at the gene ends were 3 bases for V and 1 base for J; bases not matched to a gene: 6. Germline loops: CDR1 KGHSH, CDR2 LQKENI. CDR3 length equals 15 residues. As DNA, the CDR3 is TGTGCCAGCTCACCTTTACCGGGACAGTCCTACGAGCAGTACTTC. This translates into CASSPLPGQSYEQYF.

The chain employs TRBV10-2 and TRBJ2-7; weak D call: TRBD1 (6 bases). Germline CDR1 reads WSHSY; CDR2 reads SAAADI. The germline V and J ends were trimmed by 1 base and 6 bases, with 13 bases remaining between them. CDR3 length equals 14 residues. Here the CDR3 reads CASSEWGQGREQYF. The CDR3 nucleotides read TGCGCCAGCAGTGAGTGGGGGCAGGGACGCGAGCAGTACTTC.

The rearrangement uses TRBV19 and TRBJ1-5; perhaps TRBD1 as D (5 bases). V was shortened by 5 bases and J by 0 bases, with 14 bases between the two germline ends. Looked up from germline, CDR1 is LNHDA and CDR2 is SQIVND (reference sequence). The CDR3 covers 16 residues. In DNA form, the CDR3 reads TGTGCCAGTAGTCTCTACACGGGGGATAGCAATCAGCCCCAGCATTTT. This sequence encodes CASSLYTGDSNQPQHF. Full variable domain (rest looked up from reference TRBV19 and TRBJ1-5): DGGITQSPKYLFRKEGQNVTLSCEQNLNHDAMYWYRQDPGQGLRLIYYSQIVNDFQKGDIAEGYSVSREKKESFPLTVTSAQKNPTAFYLCASSLYTGDSNQPQHFGDGTRLSIL.

Only a few counts were recorded for this clone. The chain couples TRBV5-4 to TRBJ2-3; 9 positions agree with TRBD2. The CDR3 is 15 residues long. V was pared by 7 bases and J by 0 bases, with 6 bases of the junction left unmatched. Germline assignment: CDR1 SGHNT and CDR2 YYREEE (reference sequence). The DNA of the CDR3 is TGTGCCAGCTCAAGGACTAGCGTGAGCACAGATACGCAGTATTTT. Encoded protein: CASSRTSVSTDTQYF.

DNA of the CDR3: TGTGCCAGTAGTATCGGTCGGGAGACCCAGTACTTC. Amino acids: CASSIGRETQYF. The rearrangement uses TRBV19 and TRBJ2-5; D is ambiguous. CDR3 size: 12 residues. V gave up 3 bases and J gave up 5 bases, with 7 bases separating them. Germline loops: CDR1 LNHDA, CDR2 SQIVND (reference sequence).

This clone has just one count. V and J are TRBV6-1 and TRBJ2-1, with 10 bases matching TRBD2. Per germline, CDR1 MNHNS and CDR2 SASEGT. V lost 1 base and J lost 1; bases outside the gene matches: 1. The CDR3 is made up of 16 amino acids. The chain's CDR3 is CASSEGAGGSYNEQFF. The CDR3 DNA reads as TGTGCCAGCAGTGAAGGAGCGGGGGGGTCCTACAATGAGCAGTTCTTC.

V and J are TRBV29-1 and TRBJ1-2; TRBD1 aligns across 7 bases. The J segment lost 7 bases and the V segment lost 0 bases, leaving 8 bases of the junction unmatched. CDR1 is SQVTM, CDR2 ANQGSEA, per germline. The CDR3 is made up of 14 amino acids. CDR3 region: CSVEEQGVAVGYTF. Here the CDR3 DNA reads TGCAGCGTTGAAGAGCAGGGGGTTGCCGTTGGCTACACCTTC.

The chain recombines TRBV6-1 with TRBJ2-3; 9 nucleotides align to TRBD1. This CDR3 contains 15 residues. Per germline, CDR1 MNHNS and CDR2 SASEGT. J gave up 2 bases and V 4 bases, and 4 bases lay outside the gene matches. Here the CDR3 DNA reads TGTGCCAGCAGTGCCGGGACAGGGAACACAGATACGCAGTATTTT. Translation gives CASSAGTGNTDTQYF.

The chain links TRBV5-3 to TRBJ2-1, with a tentative D call TRBD1 (7 bases). TRBV5-3 is filed as an ORF, its function uncertain. The CDR3 has 16 amino acids. V shed 5 bases and J shed 9 bases, with 24 bases lying between them. CDR3 DNA sequence: TGTGCCAGAAGGGAGGGGGCGCGAGCCCCCGGCTGTGAGCAGTTCTTC. This codes for CARREGARAPGCEQFF.

This clone has only one observation. The J gene is TRBJ1-2, the V gene TRBV27, with D possibly matching TRBD1 (6 bases). The CDR3 is made up of 16 amino acids. Trimming shortened V by 6 bases and J by 4 bases, and 21 bases separated the two germline ends. The V gene's germline CDR1 is MNHEY and CDR2 SMNVEV (reference sequence). The CDR3 spells CASRGLLQGFVYGYTF. The CDR3 region has the DNA TGTGCCAGCAGGGGTCTCCTACAGGGCTTCGTCTATGGCTACACCTTC.

This clone was picked up a small number of times. The V and J genes are TRBV30 and TRBJ2-2, with TRBD2 matching over 13 bases. Germline V CDR1 and CDR2: GTSNPN, SVGIG (reference sequence). J lost 4 bases, V lost 7 bases, and 15 bases had no gene match. The length of the CDR3 is 18 residues. DNA of the CDR3: TGTGCCTACTTCGACGGCAGACTAGCGGGAGGTGTCACCGGGGAGCTGTTTTTT. Its protein is CAYFDGRLAGGVTGELFF.

The table lists this clone with a count of one. The gene calls are TRBV9 and TRBJ2-2, with D perhaps TRBD2 (5 bases). This CDR3 contains 16 residues. Germline CDR1 is SGDLS and CDR2 is YYNGEE. With 0 bases removed from V and 1 base from J, the gap between germline ends came to 10 bases. The chain's CDR3 is CASSVGAARNTGELFF. CDR3 coding DNA: TGTGCCAGCAGCGTAGGAGCGGCGAGGAACACCGGGGAGCTGTTTTTT.

The V call is TRBV25-1, the J call TRBJ2-1, with a tentative D call TRBD1 (6 bases). Germline assignment: CDR1 MGHDK and CDR2 SYGVNS. CDR3 size: 16 residues. The V end was cut by 4 bases, the J end by 0 bases, with 13 bases between. CDR3 amino acids: CASSGRTAGSYNEQFF. CDR3 nucleotide sequence: TGTGCCAGCAGTGGCAGGACAGCCGGCTCCTACAATGAGCAGTTCTTC.

To note about this clone: A read error may account for a junction end that differs from germline. The gene calls are TRBV6-5 and TRBJ2-7; the D gene is possibly TRBD2 (6 bases). The CDR3 contains 13 residues. Germline V gives CDR1 MNHEY, CDR2 SVGAGI. The DNA of the CDR3 is TGTGCCAGCAGGAAGTCGCGGGATGGCCCAGACGACTTC. Its translation: CASRKSRDGPDDF.

The V call is TRBV5-6, the J call TRBJ1-1; possibly TRBD1 for D (6 bases). The CDR3 has 15 residues. Per the germline V gene, CDR1 is SGHDT and CDR2 is YYEEEE. V lost 4 bases to trimming and J lost 3 bases, with 16 bases between them. The CDR3 region is CASSISDRLYTEAFF. CDR3 nucleotide sequence: TGTGCCAGCAGCATATCTGACAGGCTCTACACTGAAGCTTTCTTT.

The chain's CDR3 is CASSRGLAGGVNEQFF. CDR3 nucleotide sequence: TGCGCCAGCAGCCGCGGACTAGCGGGAGGGGTCAATGAGCAGTTCTTC. The chain carries TRBV4-1 and TRBJ2-1; 15 bases align to TRBD2. This CDR3 has 16 amino acids. Germline V lookup: CDR1 MGHRA, CDR2 YSYEKL. Trimming took 4 bases from V and 6 from J; bases not matched to a gene: 4.

V usage is TRBV2 and J usage is TRBJ2-3; 10 positions match TRBD2. V gave up 5 bases and J gave up 0 bases; unmatched junction bases: 5. The CDR3 is made up of 16 amino acids. The germline CDR1 and CDR2 sequences are SNHLY and FYNNEI. CDR3 coding DNA: TGTGCCAGCAGTACGGCTAGCGGGGGAAGCACAGATACGCAGTATTTT. Translating it yields CASSTASGGSTDTQYF.

This sequence joins TRBV30 and TRBJ2-7, with 14 bases lining up with TRBD2. The germline CDR1 and CDR2 sequences are GTSNPN and SVGIG (reference sequence). The CDR3 contains 14 residues. Unmatched junction bases numbered 4, after V lost 3 bases and J lost 6 bases. Here the CDR3 reads CAWRGGLAGAEQYF. CDR3 bases: TGTGCCTGGAGAGGGGGACTAGCGGGGGCCGAGCAGTACTTC.

The CDR3 reads CASSLGRRRTSEYNEQFF. The CDR3 nucleotides are TGTGCCAGCAGCTTAGGAAGGAGACGGACTAGCGAATACAATGAGCAGTTCTTC. This chain uses TRBV7-2 with TRBJ2-1; 9 nucleotides line up with TRBD2. This CDR3 comprises 18 residues. Looked up from germline, CDR1 is SGHTA and CDR2 is FQGNSA. Unmatched junction bases numbered 11, after V lost 1 base and J lost 4 bases. The whole variable domain, filled in from reference TRBV7-2 and TRBJ2-1, reads GAGVSQSPSNKVTEKGKDVELRCDPISGHTALYWYRQSLGQGLEFLIYFQGNSAPDKSGLPSDRFSAERTGGSVSTLTIQRTQQEDSAVYLCASSLGRRRTSEYNEQFFGPGTRLTVL.

The V gene is TRBV5-4, the J gene TRBJ2-5, with D maybe TRBD1 (6 bases). Looked up from germline, CDR1 is SGHNT and CDR2 is YYREEE (reference sequence). This CDR3 spans 15 amino acids. The germline V and J ends were trimmed by 4 bases and 5 bases, with 18 bases remaining between them. The DNA for the CDR3 is TGTGCCAGCAGCCATATTCACAGGGTTTCGGAGACCCAGTACTTC. Its protein product is CASSHIHRVSETQYF.

J is TRBJ2-7 and V is TRBV5-1, with 7 nucleotides matching TRBD1. This CDR3 has 12 residues. Per germline, CDR1 SGHRS and CDR2 YFSETQ. V shed 5 bases, J shed 3 bases, and the junction held 2 bases outside the gene matches. CDR3 coding DNA: TGCGCCAGCAGGGGACAGAACTACGAGCAGTACTTC. Its protein is CASRGQNYEQYF. The complete variable domain, with remaining parts taken from reference TRBV5-1 and TRBJ2-7, reads KAGVTQTPRYLIKTRGQQVTLSCSPISGHRSVSWYQQTPGQGLQFLFEYFSETQRNKGNFPGRFSGRQFSNSRSEMNVSTLELGDSALYLCASRGQNYEQYFGPGTRLTVT.

The chain uses TRBV15 and TRBJ1-5; perhaps TRBD1 as D (5 bases). Germline-derived CDR1 and CDR2 are LNHNV and YYDKDF (reference sequence). Trimming removed 0 bases at V and 4 bases at J, with 10 bases between. The CDR3 length is 15 residues. The CDR3 sequence is CATSRDRGENQPQHF. The CDR3 coding sequence is TGTGCCACCAGCAGAGACCGGGGGGAAAATCAGCCCCAGCATTTT.

The chain carries TRBV19 and TRBJ2-2, with 11 bases that match TRBD1. The CDR3 loop spans 17 amino acids. Germline values: CDR1 LNHDA, CDR2 SQIVND (reference sequence). V dropped 5 bases and J dropped 4; count of bases not matched to a gene: 9. CDR3 loop: CASSPRTGGRGTGELFF. Here the CDR3 DNA reads TGTGCCAGTAGTCCTCGGACAGGGGGCAGGGGCACCGGGGAGCTGTTTTTT.

As for this clone: Sequence at one end of the junction differs from germline and may be a read error. The chain has TRBV6-5 and TRBJ1-1; D is uncertain. CDR3 size: 15 residues. The germline gives CDR1 MNHEY, CDR2 SVGAGI. CDR3: CASSYSGNLNTEAFF. CDR3 nucleotides: TGTGCCAGCAGCTACTCGGGCAACCTGAACACTGAAGCTTTCTTT.

This clone occurred a few times. This chain links TRBV19 with TRBJ2-7; D is perhaps TRBD2 (5 bases). The CDR3 length is 14 residues. Deletions cut 4 bases from V and 3 bases from J, with 13 bases between. CDR1 is LNHDA and CDR2 is SQIVND in the germline V gene (reference sequence). The CDR3 loop reads CASSTPSGVYEQYF. CDR3 DNA: TGTGCCAGTAGTACCCCATCCGGGGTCTACGAGCAGTACTTC.

The V call is TRBV19, the J call TRBJ1-1; TRBD1 agrees at 7 bases. J was trimmed by 6 bases and V by 4 bases; bases with no gene match: 5. CDR3 size: 13 residues. From germline, CDR1 is LNHDA and CDR2 SQIVND (reference sequence). The CDR3 DNA sequence: TGTGCCAGTAGTAGGACAGGTGGGTCTGAAGCTTTCTTT. This codes for CASSRTGGSEAFF.

This clone was detected only a few times. The gene calls are TRBV5-8 and TRBJ1-1; D remains ambiguous. In germline, CDR1 is SGHTS, CDR2 YDEGEE. This CDR3 contains 14 residues. Between the trimmed V and J ends, which lost 2 bases and 6 bases, there was a span of 14 bases. CDR3 sequence reads: CASSFDGGGAEAFF. In DNA, the CDR3 is TGTGCCAGCAGCTTTGACGGCGGCGGTGCTGAAGCTTTCTTT.

The count of this clone is one. The chain employs TRBV9 and TRBJ2-5, with 7 bases fitting TRBD1. CDR3 length: 13 residues. The ends lost 4 bases at V and 6 bases at J; junction bases unmatched: 6. In germline, CDR1 is SGDLS, CDR2 YYNGEE. The CDR3 protein is CASSRQGVKTQYF. The CDR3, as DNA: TGTGCCAGCAGCCGACAGGGAGTAAAGACCCAGTACTTC.